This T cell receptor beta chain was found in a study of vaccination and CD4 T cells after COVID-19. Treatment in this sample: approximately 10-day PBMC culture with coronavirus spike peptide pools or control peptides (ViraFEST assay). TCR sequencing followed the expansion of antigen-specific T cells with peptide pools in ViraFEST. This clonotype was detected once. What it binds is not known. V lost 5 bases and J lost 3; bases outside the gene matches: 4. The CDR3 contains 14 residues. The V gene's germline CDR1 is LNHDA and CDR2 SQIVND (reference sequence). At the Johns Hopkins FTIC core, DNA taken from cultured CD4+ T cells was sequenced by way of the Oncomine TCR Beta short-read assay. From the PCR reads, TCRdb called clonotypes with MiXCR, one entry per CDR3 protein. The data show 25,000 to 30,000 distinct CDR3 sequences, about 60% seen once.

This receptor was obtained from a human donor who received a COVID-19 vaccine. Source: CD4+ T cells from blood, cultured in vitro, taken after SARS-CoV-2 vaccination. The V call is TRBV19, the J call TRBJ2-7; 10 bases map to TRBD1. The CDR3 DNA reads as TGTGCCAGTAGTCCTAGGGACAGGGGCTACGAGCAGTACTTC. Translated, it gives CASSPRDRGYEQYF.